This TCR beta chain was captured by sequencing in a study of T cell responses to AZD1222 COVID-19 vaccine. As for this clone: Antigen unknown.

Findings and limits, study-wide: A reported finding is that nearly half of spike-specific TCRs target unmutated variant regions.

Assay used: immunoSEQ multiplex PCR; TCRdb lists only in-frame clones, some missing. Of around 150,000 clones listed, roughly 82% are singletons. V lost 2 bases to trimming and J lost 1 base, with 9 bases between them. Germline V CDR1 and CDR2: SGHNT, YYREEE (reference sequence). This CDR3 has 14 amino acids. The genes are TRBV5-4 and TRBJ1-1; D might be TRBD1 (5 bases). The source was peripheral blood, collected on day 0 of AZD1222 vaccination. This TCR was recovered from an adult in good health. The CDR3 loop is CASSLFGGNTEAFF. Here the CDR3 DNA reads TGTGCCAGCAGCTTATTTGGGGGGAACACTGAAGCTTTCTTT.